This TCR beta chain was sequenced during a study of cytomegalovirus exposure and HLA in healthy donors. General study points: According to a subsequent analysis, TCR clusters identified in the first cohort showed a tendency to co-occur across the roughly 110 validation repertoires.

The data were produced by immunoSEQ multiplex PCR, yet TCRdb's version contains in-frame clones alone and is incomplete. The table lists roughly 59,000 clones, 90% to 95% of them singletons. A remark on this clone: What it binds is unknown.

CDR1 and CDR2 (germline): MNHEY, SMNVEV (reference sequence). The CDR3 consists of 17 residues. V lost 0 bases and J lost 5; bases outside the gene matches: 9. The TCR originated in a man between 18 and 35 years old in good health and CMV-seropositive. The sequencing input was PBMCs. V usage is TRBV27 and J usage is TRBJ2-2, with TRBD1 matching 7 bases. Here the CDR3 DNA reads TGTGCCAGCAGTTTATCCTCAGGGACAGTAGGGACCGGGGAGCTGTTTTTT. This sequence encodes CASSLSSGTVGTGELFF.